This TCR beta chain emerged from a study of cytomegalovirus exposure and HLA in healthy donors. The protocol was immunoSEQ multiplex PCR, while the TCRdb copy is restricted to in-frame clones and leaves out a portion. The repertoire holds more than 95,000 clones, with approximately 94% as singletons. The receptor was isolated from a man aged 18 to 29 in good health and CMV-seronegative. The sample comprised PBMCs.

CDR3 DNA: TGCGCCAGCAGCTTGGGCGGTCCGACGAAGCAGTACTTC. Its protein is CASSLGGPTKQYF. The chain links TRBV5-1 to TRBJ2-7; D uncertain. Germline V CDR1 and CDR2: SGHRS, YFSETQ. The CDR3 extends over 13 amino acids. Trimming stripped 0 bases from V and 8 bases from J, with 12 bases between.